A single sample gave rise to the 9 T cell receptor beta chains below, sequenced in a study of blood T cell repertoires in COVID-19. Data came from immunoSEQ multiplex PCR; TCRdb stores just in-frame clones and leaves some out. The table has around 150,000 clones, over 75% seen once. The sequenced sample was peripheral blood. The source is a woman aged 45-59 years with acute or convalescent COVID-19.

The genes are TRBV11-2 and TRBJ2-3; 10 positions agree with TRBD1. This CDR3 region has 14 residues. Losses at the gene ends were 5 bases for V and 3 bases for J; bases not matched to a gene: 2. Germline V CDR1 and CDR2: SGHAT, FQNNGV. Here the CDR3 reads CASSTDRGTDTQYF. CDR3 nucleotide sequence: TGTGCCAGCAGCACGGACAGGGGGACAGATACGCAGTATTTT.

This rearrangement joins TRBV6-2 or TRBV6-3 to TRBJ2-7; 10 nucleotides line up with TRBD2. The trim removed 0 bases at V and 5 bases at J, leaving 4 bases unmatched. CDR3 length: 15 amino acids. In germline, CDR1 is MNHEY, CDR2 SVGEGT. The CDR3 region is CASSYSSGGAHEQYF. The CDR3 DNA reads as TGTGCCAGCAGTTACTCGAGCGGGGGGGCCCACGAGCAGTACTTC.

The chain has TRBV7-2 and TRBJ1-2, with TRBD1 identical over 11 bases. Germline lookup yields CDR1 SGHTA and CDR2 FQGNSA. CDR3 length: 13 residues. V trimming: 6 bases; J trimming: 12 bases; junction bases outside the gene matches: 9. CDR3 in DNA: TGTGCCAGCAGTAGGACAGGGGGCTTCTTCGACACCTTC. It yields the protein CASSRTGGFFDTF.

This clone was seen more than once but under ten times. CDR3 region: CAWSVVGNSPLHF. The CDR3 DNA is TGTGCCTGGAGTGTGGTCGGGAATTCACCCCTCCACTTT. The rearrangement joins TRBV30 to TRBJ1-6; D unresolved. Trimming shortened V by 0 bases and J by 7 bases, and 7 bases separated the two germline ends. Germline V lookup: CDR1 GTSNPN, CDR2 SVGIG (reference sequence). The CDR3 covers 13 residues.

This sequence joins TRBV3-1 (or the pseudogene TRBV3-2) and TRBJ2-2; weak D call: TRBD1 (6 bases). This CDR3 is 14 amino acids long. V lost 4 bases to trimming and J lost 1 base, with 7 bases between them. In germline, CDR1 is LGHDT, CDR2 YNNKEL (reference sequence). CDR3 residues: CASSRGGNTGELFF. CDR3 DNA sequence: TGTGCCAGCAGCCGAGGGGGGAACACCGGGGAGCTGTTTTTT.

The count of this clone is one. The chain links TRBV3-1 (or the pseudogene TRBV3-2) to TRBJ1-2; 7 bases align to TRBD1. The CDR3 totals 16 residues. In germline, CDR1 is LGHDT, CDR2 YNNKEL (reference sequence). The J segment lost 1 base and the V segment lost 0 bases, leaving 5 bases of the junction unmatched. The CDR3: CASSQDLGGLNYGYTF. In nucleotides, the CDR3 is TGTGCCAGCAGCCAAGATTTAGGGGGCCTTAACTATGGCTACACCTTC.

The chain has TRBV7-9 and TRBJ1-4; D call uncertain. V was trimmed by 1 base and J by 8 bases, leaving 14 bases between them. This CDR3 region has 15 residues. Per the germline V gene, CDR1 is SEHNR and CDR2 is FQNEAQ (reference sequence). The CDR3 sequence is CASSLVDTKGEKLFF. CDR3 coding DNA: TGTGCCAGCAGCTTAGTCGACACCAAAGGAGAAAAACTGTTTTTT.

This clone was observed a few times. The chain has TRBV18 and TRBJ2-3, with a weak D call TRBD2 (6 bases). Trimming took off 3 bases at V and 6 bases at J, with 16 bases between the two ends. Germline loops: CDR1 KGHSH, CDR2 LQKENI. The CDR3 runs to 15 residues. This CDR3 reads CASSPRDSGGDTQYF. The CDR3 DNA reads as TGTGCCAGCTCACCCCGGGACTCTGGCGGCGATACGCAGTATTTT.

The chain couples TRBV6-5 to TRBJ2-1; D perhaps matches TRBD2 (5 bases). The CDR3 is made up of 14 amino acids. V was trimmed by 7 bases and J by 8 bases, leaving 18 bases between them. Germline V gives CDR1 MNHEY, CDR2 SVGAGI. The CDR3 nucleotides read TGTGCCAGCAAGGTACTAGTATCAACCGATGAGCAGTTCTTC. It specifies CASKVLVSTDEQFF.